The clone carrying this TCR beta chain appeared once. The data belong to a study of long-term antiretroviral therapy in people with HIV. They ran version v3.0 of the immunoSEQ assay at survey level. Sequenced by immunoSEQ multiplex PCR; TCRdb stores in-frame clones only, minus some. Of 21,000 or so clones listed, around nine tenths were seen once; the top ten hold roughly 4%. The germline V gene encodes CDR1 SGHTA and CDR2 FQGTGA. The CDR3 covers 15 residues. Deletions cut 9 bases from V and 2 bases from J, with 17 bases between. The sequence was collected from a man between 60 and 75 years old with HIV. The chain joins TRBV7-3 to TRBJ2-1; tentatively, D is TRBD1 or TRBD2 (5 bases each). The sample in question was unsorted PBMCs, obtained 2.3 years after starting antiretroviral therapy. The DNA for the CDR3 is TGTGCCAGTTCACGGGGCGGGTCGCCCTACAATGAGCAGTTCTTC. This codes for CASSRGGSPYNEQFF.